This TCR beta chain was profiled in a study of cytomegalovirus exposure and HLA in healthy donors. Participants comprised healthy donors of bone marrow. The PCR made use of 60 Vbeta and 13 Jbeta primers. Produced via immunoSEQ multiplex PCR; TCRdb's table is partial and in-frame only. The sample has about 140,000 clones, approximately 90% seen once. V lost 1 base to trimming and J lost 4 bases; unmatched junction nucleotides: 4. The CDR3 loop spans 15 amino acids. Looked up from germline, CDR1 is SGHVS and CDR2 is FNYEAQ. The material sequenced was PBMCs. The chain has TRBV7-6 and TRBJ2-7; 10 bases are a match to TRBD1. This TCR derives from a woman aged 25 to 39 in good health and CMV-seronegative. The CDR3: CASSLGTGGVYEQYF. In DNA form, the CDR3 reads TGTGCCAGCAGCTTAGGGACAGGGGGTGTTTACGAGCAGTACTTC.